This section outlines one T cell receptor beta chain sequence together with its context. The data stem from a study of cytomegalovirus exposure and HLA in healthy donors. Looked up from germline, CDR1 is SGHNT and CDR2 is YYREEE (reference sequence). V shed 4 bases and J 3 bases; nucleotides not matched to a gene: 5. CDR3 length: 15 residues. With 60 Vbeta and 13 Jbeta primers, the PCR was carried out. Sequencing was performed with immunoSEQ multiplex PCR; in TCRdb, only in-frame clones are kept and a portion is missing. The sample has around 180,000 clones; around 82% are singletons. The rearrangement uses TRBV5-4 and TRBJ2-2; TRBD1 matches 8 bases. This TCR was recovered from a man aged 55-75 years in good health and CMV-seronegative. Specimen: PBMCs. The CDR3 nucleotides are TGTGCCAGCAGCCCCAGGGGGCAGGACACCGGGGAGCTGTTTTTT. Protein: CASSPRGQDTGELFF.